This record covers a single T cell receptor (beta chain). The sample holds a few counts of this clonotype. What this receptor recognizes is not known. No clone much larger than this one lies a single base away; base qualities are absent. This record comes from a study of T-cell memory formation after mild COVID-19 (dated by TCRdb to 2020 to 2022). Concerning the study at large: Most TCR sequence clusters were specific to one of the two donors. Longitudinal TCRalpha and TCRbeta repertoire sequencing tracked T-cell clones expanding and contracting after mild COVID-19 in two donors. Two young, previously healthy adult volunteers made up the cohort, one male and one female.

Overall study outcomes, separate from this receptor: Only a couple of mild cases were covered in the study, and larger cohorts including severe cases with pre-infection samples were considered necessary. Some responding clones were detected in pre-infection memory, which suggested that pre-existing cross-reactive memory T cells had joined the SARS-CoV-2 response. Contracting CD4+ clones were found mainly in CM and EM memory subsets, while CD8+ clones were enriched in EMRA. Clones that contracted from day 15 to 85 showed balanced CD4/CD8 phenotypes, whereas a second wave of clones that expanded from day 15 to 37 leaned towards CD4+. SARS-CoV-2 specificity was not confirmed for the second-wave clones peaking on day 37.

Deletion took 1 base off V and 0 bases off J, with a span of 3 bases between the germline ends. CDR3 length: 13 amino acids, cysteine to phenylalanine. Only the CDR3 portion is preserved as DNA: 39 bases, with reading frame beginning at the first base. The germline V gene sets CDR1 to SNHLY and CDR2 to FYNNEI. Ficoll-Paque density gradient centrifugation was the method used to isolate PBMCs. The listed sequencing device is Illumina NovaSeq 6000. TCRalpha and TCRbeta cDNA libraries were constructed by 5'RACE with constant-segment primers, with sample barcodes and unique molecular identifiers being introduced. Trizol reagent was used to extract RNA from every sample. The libraries were amplified in two PCR steps, and the second step added a second sample barcode and Illumina TruSeq adapters. Sequencing of the libraries was done on an Illumina NovaSeq, producing 2 x 150 bp paired-end reads. The authors' pipeline ran thus. The reads were demultiplexed and collapsed into UMI-guided consensus sequences using migec v1.2.7. Using mixcr v2.1.11, the UMI consensuses were aligned to TRA and TRB V and J templates and assembled into clonotypes. A clonotype was counted as expanded or contracted only when both edgeR and NoisET called the clonotype significant, with the noise models trained on biological replicates. For edgeR calls, a false discovery rate-adjusted p below 0.01 and a log2 fold-change threshold of 1 were applied. PCA with hierarchical clustering of max-normalized trajectories of the 1000 most abundant clonotypes was used as exploratory dynamics analysis. Each responding clone was given a CD4 or CD8 phenotype based on the CD4+ and CD8+ repertoires, which had been sequenced separately. Through fastp at Q25 and MiXCR, TCRdb rebuilt clones from the public reads, retaining in-frame beta chains. Identical CDR3 protein sequences are pooled into one entry, listed with their most common genes and DNA. The V and J calls shown here were made by TCRdb, not taken from the authors' results. The sample profile shows under 450,000 distinct CDR3 sequences; 20% to 25% of them were found once. The ten largest make up roughly 23% of the sample.

The material sequenced was PBMCs or a T cell subset sorted from them (not recorded which). Recombination joined TRBV2 with TRBJ1-1; the D gene cannot be resolved reliably. The TCR originated in a man aged 18 to 29 who had mild COVID-19 (a few samples of this study predate the infection). The sample titles of this study are shuffled in the database, so cell type and time point are left out; the donor was told from shared clones. The CDR3 protein: CASSEGVNTEAFF. In nucleotide form, the sequence is TGTGCCAGCAGTGAAGGCGTGAACACTGAAGCTTTCTTT.